Detailed here is one T cell receptor (beta chain). Sequencing used immunoSEQ multiplex PCR; TCRdb keeps in-frame clones, though not all of them. Here the sample spans about 320,000 clones, 70% to 90% being singletons. The record originates from a study of blood T cell repertoires in COVID-19. Study information: The cDNA or gDNA used as material had been derived from T cells, B-cell-depleted T cells, or PBMCs.

The sample taken for sequencing was peripheral blood. This receptor was identified in a man aged 18 to 30 who had recovered from COVID-19.

The CDR3 DNA follows: TGTGCCAGCAGCTTACCCCGGGACAGTGGCAATCAGCCCCAGCATTTT. This gives the protein CASSLPRDSGNQPQHF. V usage is TRBV11-2 and J usage is TRBJ1-5; TRBD1 matches at 7 bases. V shed 2 bases, J shed 2 bases, and the junction held 6 bases outside the gene matches. Germline V CDR1 and CDR2: SGHAT, FQNNGV. The CDR3 has 16 amino acids.